The 13 T cell receptor beta chains below all came from one sample that was sequenced in a study of T cell repertoires in cytomegalovirus infection. These receptors are not linked to any known antigen. TCRdb passed the reads through MiXCR, listing each CDR3 protein once. The table includes about 220,000 distinct CDR3 sequences, around two fifths detected once. This sample comprised CD8+ T cells from cultured PBMCs, obtained from culture after CMV antigen stimulation. The receptors here all came from a human donor in good health (CMV status not recorded). Some clones in this sample may be carry-over from other donors' samples.

This clonotype was observed a few times. The chain couples TRBV7-2 to TRBJ2-7; 7 nucleotides match TRBD1. This CDR3 has 14 residues. The V gene end was trimmed by 3 bases and the J gene end by 2 bases; junction bases not matched to a gene: 4. Germline CDR1 and CDR2: SGHTA and FQGNSA. The CDR3, as DNA: TGTGCCAGCAGCTTTTACAGGGGTCCCTACGAGCAGTACTTC. This gives the protein CASSFYRGPYEQYF.

The chain links TRBV12-3 or TRBV12-4 to TRBJ2-1, with D maybe TRBD2 (5 bases). The CDR3 has 16 amino acids. Trimming pared 1 base from V and 6 bases from J, leaving 16 bases between. Here the CDR3 reads CASSLGGHDHPNEQFF. The CDR3 region has the DNA TGTGCCAGCAGTTTAGGAGGGCATGATCACCCCAATGAGCAGTTCTTC.

This clonotype came up a few times. This chain links TRBV27 with TRBJ2-7; 9 positions match TRBD1. The germline gives CDR1 MNHEY, CDR2 SMNVEV (reference sequence). CDR3 length equals 14 residues. V lost 6 bases to trimming and J lost 5 bases; unmatched junction nucleotides: 8. The CDR3 coding sequence is TGTGCCAGCAGCCCTACGAGGACAGGGGACGAGCAGTACTTC. Its protein is CASSPTRTGDEQYF.

The V gene is TRBV20-1, the J gene TRBJ1-2; D possibly corresponds to TRBD1 (6 bases). Deletions cut 6 bases from V and 0 bases from J, with 17 bases between. The CDR3 consists of 15 residues. Germline CDR1 reads DFQATT; CDR2 reads SNEGSKA (reference sequence). DNA for the CDR3: TGCAGTGCGGACTTACCCCACAGGGCTAACTATGGCTACACCTTC. It yields the protein CSADLPHRANYGYTF.

The chain employs TRBV7-2 and TRBJ1-6, with 8 bases aligning to TRBD1. The trim removed 5 bases at V and 5 bases at J, leaving 17 bases unmatched. Germline CDR1 SGHTA, CDR2 FQGNSA. CDR3 length: 19 amino acids. This CDR3 is CASSPPSQTGAWHNSPLHF. CDR3 sequence (DNA): TGTGCCAGCAGCCCCCCTTCCCAGACAGGGGCATGGCATAATTCACCCCTCCACTTT.

The chain is built from TRBV5-4 and TRBJ2-7; the D is unclear. The CDR3 sequence is 17 residues long. CDR1 and CDR2 from the germline V gene are SGHNT and YYREEE (reference sequence). The V end lost 3 bases, the J end lost 6 bases, and 25 bases lay between the germline ends. The CDR3 is CASSSSLVSPEFGEQYF. CDR3 bases: TGTGCCAGCAGCTCCTCCCTCGTTTCACCTGAATTCGGCGAGCAGTACTTC.

The V gene is TRBV4-1, the J gene TRBJ2-1; 7 nucleotides match TRBD1. V shed 1 base and J 11 bases; nucleotides not matched to a gene: 2. Germline V lookup: CDR1 MGHRA, CDR2 YSYEKL. The length of the CDR3 is 12 residues. CDR3 in DNA: TGCGCCAGCAGCCAAGGAGGGGGCCAGCAGTTCTTC. Protein product: CASSQGGGQQFF.

This clonotype was picked up a small number of times. The chain uses TRBV27 and TRBJ1-1, with D tentatively TRBD1 (5 bases). The CDR3 is 16 residues long. With 6 bases removed from V and 0 bases from J, the gap between germline ends came to 17 bases. Germline V gene sequence: CDR1 MNHEY, CDR2 SMNVEV (reference sequence). The CDR3 protein is CASSRPPGYMNTEAFF. CDR3 DNA sequence: TGTGCCAGCAGCCGACCCCCAGGGTATATGAACACTGAAGCTTTCTTT.

The rearrangement joins TRBV27 to TRBJ2-3; D remains ambiguous. CDR3 length equals 13 residues. The germline V and J ends were trimmed by 6 bases and 2 bases, with 9 bases remaining between them. The germline V gene encodes CDR1 MNHEY and CDR2 SMNVEV (reference sequence). The chain's CDR3 is CASSPHHTDTQYF. CDR3 bases: TGTGCCAGCAGCCCTCACCACACAGATACGCAGTATTTT.

This clonotype appeared a few times. The chain couples TRBV7-9 to TRBJ2-5, with D possibly TRBD2 on 5 matching bases. This CDR3 is built from 15 residues. The germline gives CDR1 SEHNR, CDR2 FQNEAQ (reference sequence). V was shortened by 2 bases and J by 5 bases, with 15 bases between the two germline ends. The CDR3 region has the DNA TGTGCCAGCAGCTTAAGTCTGGGAGTTGGGGAGACCCAGTACTTC. Its protein product is CASSLSLGVGETQYF.

The V and J genes are TRBV10-3 and TRBJ1-6; D ambiguous. This CDR3 contains 14 residues. V lost 3 bases and J lost 7, with 10 bases in between. CDR1 is ENHRY and CDR2 is SYGVKD in the germline V gene. CDR3 in DNA: TGTGCCATCAGTGAAGTGGTGGAGAATTCACCCCTCCACTTT. Amino acid sequence: CAISEVVENSPLHF.

This clonotype was counted a few times. The chain employs TRBV12-3 or TRBV12-4 and TRBJ2-2, with D possibly being TRBD1 or TRBD2 (6 bases each). This CDR3 has 15 residues. V gave up 3 bases and J gave up 2 bases, with 10 bases separating them. The CDR3 DNA is TGTGCCAGCAGTTTCGGGGGACACAACACCGGGGAGCTGTTTTTT. The encoded protein is CASSFGGHNTGELFF.

This clonotype came up a few times. The chain uses TRBV5-1 and TRBJ1-1; D gene ambiguous. Germline CDR1 SGHRS, CDR2 YFSETQ. V lost 3 bases to trimming and J lost 7 bases, with 10 bases between them. CDR3 length equals 12 residues. The CDR3 nucleotides read TGCGCCAGCAGCTCCCCTGTTGGTGAAGCTTTCTTT. Amino acids: CASSSPVGEAFF.